This T cell receptor beta chain was identified in a study of early T cells in non-severe SARS-CoV-2 infection. Study as a whole: From unsorted whole blood, bulk RNA was sequenced, and the chains remained unpaired.

The sample holds many counts of this clonotype. Its antigen remains unknown. Study-wide findings and caveats: Using VDJdb, the matching emphasized anti-spike CD8 responses while missing private and CD4 specificities.

Unique molecular identifiers were affixed to single, distinct cDNA molecules. MiXCR was run by TCRdb on the 5' RACE reads, yielding one entry per CDR3 protein. Of about 50,000 distinct CDR3 sequences listed, approximately 10% were seen once; the top ten hold approximately 13%. CDR3 length equals 13 residues. CDR1 and CDR2 from the germline V gene are SGHVS and FQNEAQ. Trimming pared 5 bases from V and 4 bases from J, leaving 11 bases between. The chain joins TRBV7-8 to TRBJ1-1; D is ambiguous. This receptor was obtained from an adult who was a healthcare worker with PCR-confirmed SARS-CoV-2 infection or an uninfected control (not recorded which). Sequencing input: whole blood. The chain's CDR3 is CASSPSAPTEAFF. The CDR3 DNA is TGTGCCAGCAGCCCGTCGGCTCCCACTGAAGCTTTCTTT. Combining the CDR3 with reference TRBV7-8 and TRBJ1-1 gives the whole variable domain GAGVSQSPRYKVAKRGQDVALRCDPISGHVSLFWYQQALGQGPEFLTYFQNEAQLDKSGLPSDRFFAERPEGSVSTLKIQRTQQEDSAVYLCASSPSAPTEAFFGQGTRLTVV.